The TCR beta chain described here comes from a study of cytomegalovirus exposure and HLA in healthy donors. This CDR3 comprises 14 residues. Between the trimmed V and J ends, which lost 3 bases and 4 bases, there was a span of 12 bases. Germline V gene lookup returns CDR1 MNHEY and CDR2 SMNVEV (reference sequence). PCR amplification relied on 60 Vbeta primers (plus 13 Jbeta primers). TCRdb's table, derived via immunoSEQ multiplex PCR, lists solely in-frame clones and lacks some. Of over 150,000 clones detected, around 88% appear once; the ten largest clones hold 0.8% to 1%. Study-wide findings and caveats: When analyzed later, a missense DCLRE1C variant was found to be linked to TCR beta V- and J-gene trimming. More clonal expansion characterized HLA-associated TCR beta chains than equally common others in a later analysis. Both high specificity and high sensitivity reportedly marked the classifier's diagnosis of cytomegalovirus status.

With respect to this clone: Its antigen is unknown.

Source material: PBMCs. This receptor was identified in a woman aged 25 to 39 in good health and CMV-seronegative. The genes are TRBV27 and TRBJ2-5, with D possibly being TRBD1 (6 bases). The DNA for the CDR3 is TGTGCCAGCAGTTTCCGTCCAGGGGCAGAGACCCAGTACTTC. Translation gives CASSFRPGAETQYF.